The subject of this entry is one T cell receptor beta chain. Its antigen is still unknown. Relative to the germline gene, one junction end is altered; a read error may explain this. The source material, RNA transcripts, was used to amplify TCR beta CDR3 regions. Using the HTBI primer set, a first-round RT-PCR was run on the TCR CDR3. TCRdb reprocessed the multiplex PCR reads with MiXCR, giving one entry per CDR3 protein. Altogether approximately 700,000 distinct CDR3 sequences are present, less than 45% being singletons, with the ten largest covering roughly 7.2%. These data belong to a study of T cells in Graves' hyperthyroidism and ophthalmopathy. Study-wide points: It was a median approximately six months before onset that the model predicted ophthalmopathy. Peripheral blood also featured most of the thyroid clonotypes expanded above 0.001.

Diagnoses used clinical symptoms, serum thyroxine and TRAb, thyroid ultrasound and orbital computed tomography. CDR1 and CDR2 from the germline V gene are SGHTA and FQGNSA. This CDR3 is 13 amino acids long. This sequence was found in an adult man with Graves' disease, either hyperthyroidism or ophthalmopathy (not recorded which). This sequence joins TRBV7-2 and TRBJ1-4, with a tentative D call TRBD1 (5 bases). Material for sequencing was peripheral blood or thyroid tissue (not recorded which). Written as DNA, the CDR3 is TGTGCCAGCTGCTTGGCGGGGGGAGAAAAACTGTTTTTT. Amino acids: CASCLAGGEKLFF.